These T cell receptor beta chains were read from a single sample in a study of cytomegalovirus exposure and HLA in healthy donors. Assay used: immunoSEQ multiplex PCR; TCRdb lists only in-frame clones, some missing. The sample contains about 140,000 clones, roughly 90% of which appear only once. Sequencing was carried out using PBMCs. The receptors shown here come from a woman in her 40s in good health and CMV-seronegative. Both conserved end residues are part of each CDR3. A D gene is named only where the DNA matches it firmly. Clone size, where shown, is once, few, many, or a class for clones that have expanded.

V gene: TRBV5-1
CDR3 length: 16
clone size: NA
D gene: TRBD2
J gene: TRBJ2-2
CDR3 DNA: TGCGCCAGCAGCTTGTTTGGCGGGAGGGACACCGGGGAGCTGTTTTTT
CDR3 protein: CASSLFGGRDTGELFF

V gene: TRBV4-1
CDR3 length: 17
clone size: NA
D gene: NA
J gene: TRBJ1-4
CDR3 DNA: TGCGCCGGCAGCCAATATACGACCAGGGCATGGAGAGAAAAACTGTTTTTT
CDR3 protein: CAGSQYTTRAWREKLFF

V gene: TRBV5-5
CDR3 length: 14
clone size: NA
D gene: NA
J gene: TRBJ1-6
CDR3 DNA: TGTGCCAGCAGCCCGAGCGGCGGGGTAAATTCCCTCCACTTT
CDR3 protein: CASSPSGGVNSLHF

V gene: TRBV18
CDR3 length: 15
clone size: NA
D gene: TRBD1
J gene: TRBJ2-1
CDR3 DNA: TGTGCCAGCTCACCACGGACAGGTGCCTACAATGAGCAGTTCTTC
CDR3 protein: CASSPRTGAYNEQFF

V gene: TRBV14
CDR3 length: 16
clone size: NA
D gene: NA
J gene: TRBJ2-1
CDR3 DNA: TGTGCCAGCAGCCAAGGTTTGAGGGCCTTCGGCAATGAGCAGTTCTTC
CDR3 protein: CASSQGLRAFGNEQFF

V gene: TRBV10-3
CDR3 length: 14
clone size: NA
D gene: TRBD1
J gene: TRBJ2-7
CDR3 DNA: TGTGCCATCACCCGGGACAGGGGGAGGGACGAGCAGTACTTC
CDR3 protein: CAITRDRGRDEQYF

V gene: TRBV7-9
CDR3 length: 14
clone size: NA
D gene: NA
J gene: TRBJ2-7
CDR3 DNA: TGTGCCAGCAGCACGACTGCCCTTTCGTACGAGCAGTACTTC
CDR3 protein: CASSTTALSYEQYF

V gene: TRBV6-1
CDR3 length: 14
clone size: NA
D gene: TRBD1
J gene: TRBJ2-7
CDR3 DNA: TGTGCCAGCAGTGGAAGAGGACAGGCCTACGAGCAGTACTTC
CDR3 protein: CASSGRGQAYEQYF

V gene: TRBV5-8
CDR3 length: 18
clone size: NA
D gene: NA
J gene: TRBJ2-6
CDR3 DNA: TGTGCCAGCAGCTTAGGGGCCATCGCGCTCTCTGGGGCCAACGTCCTGACTTTC
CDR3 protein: CASSLGAIALSGANVLTF

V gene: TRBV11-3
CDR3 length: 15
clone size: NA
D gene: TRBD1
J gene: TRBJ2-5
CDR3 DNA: TGTGCCAGCAGCACCCACAGGGGACCACAAGAGACCCAGTACTTC
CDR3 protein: CASSTHRGPQETQYF

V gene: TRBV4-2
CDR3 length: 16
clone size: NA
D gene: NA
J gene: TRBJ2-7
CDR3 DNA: TGTGCCAGCAGCCCCTACCCAGGGGTTAGGTCCTACGAGCAGTACTTC
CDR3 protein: CASSPYPGVRSYEQYF

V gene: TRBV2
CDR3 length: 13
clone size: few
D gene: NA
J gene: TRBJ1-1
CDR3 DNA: TGTGCCAGCAGTGAAACACGAAACACTGAAGCTTTCTTT
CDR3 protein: CASSETRNTEAFF

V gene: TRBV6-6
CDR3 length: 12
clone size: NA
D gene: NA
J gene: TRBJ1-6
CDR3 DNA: TGTGCCACCATCGCGCAAAATTCACCCCTCCACTTT
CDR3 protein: CATIAQNSPLHF

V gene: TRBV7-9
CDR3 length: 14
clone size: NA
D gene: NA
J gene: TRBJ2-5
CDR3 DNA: TGTGCCAGCTTGGGAGGAGGGCTTCAAGAGACCCAGTACTTC
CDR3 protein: CASLGGGLQETQYF

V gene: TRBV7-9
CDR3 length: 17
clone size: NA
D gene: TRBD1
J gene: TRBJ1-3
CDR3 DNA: TGTGCCAGCAGCTTACATTGGGGACAGAGCTCTGGAAACACCATATATTTT
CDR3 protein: CASSLHWGQSSGNTIYF

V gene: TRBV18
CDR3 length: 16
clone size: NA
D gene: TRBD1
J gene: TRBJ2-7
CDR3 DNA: TGTGCCAGCTCACCCCCCTCCGGGACAGGGTCCTACGAGCAGTACTTC
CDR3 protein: CASSPPSGTGSYEQYF

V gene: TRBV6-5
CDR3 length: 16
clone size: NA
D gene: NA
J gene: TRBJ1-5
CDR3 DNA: TGTGCCAGCAGTTACTCTTCTGGGGCAAGCAATCAGCCCCAGCATTTT
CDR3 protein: CASSYSSGASNQPQHF

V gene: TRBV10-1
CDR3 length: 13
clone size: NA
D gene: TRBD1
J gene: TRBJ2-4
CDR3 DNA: TGCGCCAGCATTGGGACAGGGACCCACATTCAGTACTTC
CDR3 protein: CASIGTGTHIQYF

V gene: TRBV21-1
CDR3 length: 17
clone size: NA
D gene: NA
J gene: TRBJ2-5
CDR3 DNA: TGTGCCAGCAGCAGAGTCCTTGTAGGGGGCATAGAAGAGACCCAGTACTTC
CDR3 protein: CASSRVLVGGIEETQYF

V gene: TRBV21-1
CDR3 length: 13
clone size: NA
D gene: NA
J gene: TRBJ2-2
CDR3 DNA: TGTGCCAGCAGCAAGGACAGAAATGGGGAGCTGTTTTTT
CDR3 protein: CASSKDRNGELFF

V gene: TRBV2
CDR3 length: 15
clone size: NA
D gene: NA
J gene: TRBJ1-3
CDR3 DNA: TGTGCCAGCAGCGGACAGCCAGTCTCTGGAAACACCATATATTTT
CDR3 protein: CASSGQPVSGNTIYF

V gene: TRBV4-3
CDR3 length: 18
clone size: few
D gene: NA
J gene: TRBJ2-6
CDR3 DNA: TGCGCCAGCAGCCAAGATATCGCAGGCAGCTCTGGGGCCAACGTCCTGACTTTC
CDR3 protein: CASSQDIAGSSGANVLTF

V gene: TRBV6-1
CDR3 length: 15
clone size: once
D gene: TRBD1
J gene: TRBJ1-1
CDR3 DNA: TGTGCCAGCAGTGAAGTACAGACAGGGGCGCGTCCGGCTTTCTTT
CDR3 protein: CASSEVQTGARPAFF

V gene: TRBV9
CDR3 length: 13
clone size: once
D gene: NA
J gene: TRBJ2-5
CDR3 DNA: TGTGCCAGCAGCGCAGGGAATAGGGAGACCCAGTACTTC
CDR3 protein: CASSAGNRETQYF

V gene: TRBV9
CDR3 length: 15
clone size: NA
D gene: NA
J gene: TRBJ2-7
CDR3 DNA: TGTGCCAGCAGCGGCCTCTTGTCAGACTTCTACGAGCAGTACTTC
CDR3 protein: CASSGLLSDFYEQYF

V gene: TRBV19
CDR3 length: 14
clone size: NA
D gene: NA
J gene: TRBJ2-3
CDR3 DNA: TGTGCCAGTAGTATAGGCGGCGGCACAGATACGCAGTATTTT
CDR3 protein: CASSIGGGTDTQYF